These 7 T cell receptor beta chains were sequenced from one sample in a study of T-cell memory formation after mild COVID-19. TCRdb ran MiXCR on the 5' RACE reads and lists one entry per CDR3 protein. The data hold roughly 400,000 distinct CDR3 sequences, with about 20% observed a single time. The specimen sequenced was PBMCs or a T cell subset sorted from them (not recorded which). Receptors originate from a man between 18 and 35 years old who had mild COVID-19 (a few samples of this study predate the infection). Cell type and time point are not known.

This clonotype was seen only a few times. V and J are TRBV4-3 and TRBJ1-2; 9 bases fit TRBD1. Germline CDR1 LGHNA, CDR2 YSLEER. V dropped 1 base and J dropped 8; count of bases not matched to a gene: 11. The CDR3 length is 16 residues. The CDR3, as DNA: TGCGCCAGCAGCCAAGGGCGGGACAGGGTTCTGTTAGGCTACACCTTC. This gives the protein CASSQGRDRVLLGYTF.

The chain combines TRBV24-1 with TRBJ2-3; possibly TRBD1 for D (6 bases). This CDR3 is 17 amino acids long. V was shortened by 5 bases and J by 2 bases, with 19 bases between the two germline ends. CDR1 and CDR2 from the germline V gene are KGHDR and SFDVKD. In DNA form, the CDR3 reads TGTGCCACCAGTGGCGAACAGGGCGGCAAGCACACAGATACGCAGTATTTT. Its protein is CATSGEQGGKHTDTQYF.

The V call is TRBV19, the J call TRBJ1-5, with a weak D call TRBD1 (5 bases). Trimming removed 2 bases at V and 1 base at J, with 12 bases between. This CDR3 is 16 amino acids long. Looked up from germline, CDR1 is LNHDA and CDR2 is SQIVND (reference sequence). The CDR3 DNA reads as TGTGCCAGTAGTATAATAGCCAGGGCAAGCAATCAGCCCCAGCATTTT. This gives the protein CASSIIARASNQPQHF.

This chain joins TRBV6-5 and TRBJ2-5; a weak D match, TRBD1 (6 bases). V was trimmed by 5 bases and J by 0 bases, leaving 10 bases between them. The CDR3 has 14 residues. Germline CDR1 is MNHEY and CDR2 is SVGAGI. CDR3 residues: CASSRTDYQETQYF. Here the CDR3 DNA reads TGTGCCAGCAGTCGGACAGACTACCAAGAGACCCAGTACTTC.

V is TRBV27 and J is TRBJ2-5, with 14 bases that match TRBD2. CDR3 length: 20 residues. Trimming removed 5 bases from V and 9 bases from J; junction bases left unmatched: 23. Germline loops: CDR1 MNHEY, CDR2 SMNVEV (reference sequence). The chain's CDR3 is CASSPLEGLAGAINSGAQYF. The DNA of the CDR3 is TGTGCCAGCAGTCCACTCGAGGGACTAGCGGGGGCGATTAATTCCGGGGCCCAGTACTTC.

The CDR3 here is CASGTGSTDTQYF. The DNA for the CDR3 is TGTGCCAGCGGGACAGGGAGCACAGATACGCAGTATTTT. V is TRBV7-2 and J is TRBJ2-3; 9 nucleotides agree with TRBD1. Germline assignment: CDR1 SGHTA and CDR2 FQGNSA. J was trimmed by 0 bases and V by 8 bases; bases with no gene match: 0. There are 13 residues in the CDR3.

The chain employs TRBV7-9 and TRBJ1-2, with D hard to call. With 5 bases removed from V and 4 bases from J, the gap between germline ends came to 11 bases. CDR1 is SEHNR and CDR2 is FQNEAQ in the germline V gene (reference sequence). This CDR3 is 13 amino acids long. The CDR3, as DNA: TGTGCCAGCAGCGTACGAGCAGCCTATGGCTACACCTTC. As protein: CASSVRAAYGYTF.